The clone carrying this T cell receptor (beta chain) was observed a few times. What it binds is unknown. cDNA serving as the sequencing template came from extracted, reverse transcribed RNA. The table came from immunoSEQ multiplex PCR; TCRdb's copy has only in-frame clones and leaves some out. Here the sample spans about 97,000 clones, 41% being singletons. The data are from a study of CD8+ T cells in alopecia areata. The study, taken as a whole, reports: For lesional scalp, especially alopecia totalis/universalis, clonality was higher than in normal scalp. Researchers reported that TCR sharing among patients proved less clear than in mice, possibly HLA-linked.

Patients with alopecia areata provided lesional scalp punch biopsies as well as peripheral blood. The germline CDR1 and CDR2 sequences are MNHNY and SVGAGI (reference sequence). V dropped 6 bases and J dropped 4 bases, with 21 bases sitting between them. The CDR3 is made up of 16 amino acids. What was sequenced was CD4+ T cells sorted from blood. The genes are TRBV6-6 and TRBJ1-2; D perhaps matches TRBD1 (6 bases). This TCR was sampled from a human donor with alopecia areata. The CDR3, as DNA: TGTGCCAGCAGCCAAACCGAGGGGGGGCAAGGCTATGGCTACACCTTC. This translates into CASSQTEGGQGYGYTF.